A selection of T cell receptor beta chains follows, all from one sample in a study of blood T cell repertoires in COVID-19. Data came from immunoSEQ multiplex PCR; TCRdb stores just in-frame clones and leaves some out. The sample contains approximately 94,000 clones, over 80% of which appear only once. The material sequenced was peripheral blood. Receptors were obtained from a woman aged 45-65 years in a cohort sampled during active COVID-19. Each CDR3 is given with its conserved first and last residue. A D gene is named only where the DNA matches it firmly. A row's size may be missing; if present it is once, few, many or a size class.

d_call j_call v_call clone_size cdr3_nt cdr3_aa
TRBD2 TRBJ2-3 TRBV5-1 - TGCGCCAGCAGCTTGGGAGCGGGAGGGAGCACAGATACGCAGTATTTT CASSLGAGGSTDTQYF
- TRBJ1-2 TRBV19 - TGTGCCAGCCGTACACCGGGACAAAACTATGGCTACACCTTC CASRTPGQNYGYTF
TRBD1 TRBJ2-7 TRBV7-7 - TGTGCTAGCAGCTTCAAACAGGGGAACGAGCAGTACTTC CASSFKQGNEQYF
- TRBJ2-3 TRBV5-5 - TGTGCCAGCAGCCGATTACTAGCTTACGCAGATACGCAGTATTTT CASSRLLAYADTQYF
- TRBJ2-3 TRBV10-3 few TGTGCCATCAGTGAGTCGATAAGCGGAGATACGCAGTATTTT CAISESISGDTQYF
- TRBJ2-1 TRBV29-1 - TGCAGCGTTGTGGGACTCTCCTACAATGAGCAGTTCTTC CSVVGLSYNEQFF
TRBD1 TRBJ1-3 TRBV18 - TGTGCCAGCTCAATCAACGCTCGACAGGGCTCTGGAAACACCATATATTTT CASSINARQGSGNTIYF
- TRBJ2-1 TRBV10-3 - TGTGCCATCGGGGGGGCGGTTAATGAGCAGTTCTTC CAIGGAVNEQFF
- TRBJ2-7 TRBV5-4 - TGTGCCAGCAGCTTGGTGGGGCCAGGCACCTACGAGCAGTACTTC CASSLVGPGTYEQYF
- TRBJ2-7 TRBV11-3 many TGTGCCAGCAGCTTAGGGTTTTTCCGGGACTCCTACGAGCAGTACTTC CASSLGFFRDSYEQYF
- TRBJ2-3 TRBV7-9 - TGTGCCAGCAGCCCATTGGCAGGGCTCGAAACAGATACGCAGTATTTT CASSPLAGLETDTQYF
- TRBJ2-1 TRBV29-1 - TGCAGCGTAGGCGGTGAGCAGTTCTTC CSVGGEQFF
TRBD2 TRBJ2-5 TRBV27 - TGTGCCAGCAGTTTATCGCTCCCCGGGACTAGCAGCCAAGAGACCCAGTACTTC CASSLSLPGTSSQETQYF
- TRBJ2-7 TRBV5-1 few TGCGCCAGCAGCTTGCGGGAGAGCTCCTACGAGCAGTACTTC CASSLRESSYEQYF
- TRBJ2-7 TRBV27 - TGTGCCAGCAGTTTAACGGGACTTTCCTCCTACGAGCAGTACTTC CASSLTGLSSYEQYF
- TRBJ1-2 TRBV5-4 - TGTGCCAGCAGCCCGGGAGGTTCCGGGGGCGGTAACTATGGCTACACCTTC CASSPGGSGGGNYGYTF
TRBD1 TRBJ2-2 TRBV7-3 - TGTGCCAGCAGCTTAATGGGACAGGGGAACACCGGGGAGCTGTTTTTT CASSLMGQGNTGELFF
TRBD1 TRBJ2-1 TRBV24-1 - TGTGCCACCAGTGATTCTGGACAGGGGGTTGCGGGTGAGCAGTTCTTC CATSDSGQGVAGEQFF
- TRBJ2-3 TRBV10-3 - TGTGCCATCAAAAGGATGACAGGCTTGAAACCTGATAGCACAGATACGCAGTATTTT CAIKRMTGLKPDSTDTQYF
- TRBJ2-1 TRBV9 once TGTGCCAGCAGCAGAGGGCTAGCCAATGAGCAGTTCTTC CASSRGLANEQFF
- TRBJ2-7 TRBV6-5 - TGTGCCAGCAGTTACTCGATGGCAGCGCGGGTCGAGCAGTACTTC CASSYSMAARVEQYF
- TRBJ1-1 TRBV5-1 once TGCGCCAGCAGCTTGAACTCCGGGGGGCGGATCGGCACTGAAGCTTTCTTT CASSLNSGGRIGTEAFF
- TRBJ2-5 TRBV10-1 - TGCGCCAGCAGTGAGTCGGGGGACTACCAAGAGACCCAGTACTTC CASSESGDYQETQYF
TRBD1 TRBJ1-1 TRBV30 once TGTGCCTGGAGAGGACAGGGCGACACTGAAGCTTTCTTT CAWRGQGDTEAFF
TRBD1 TRBJ1-6 TRBV5-1 - TGCGCCAGCAGCTTAGGGACAGGGGAAACACCCCTCCACTTT CASSLGTGETPLHF